The 30 T cell receptor beta chains listed next were all sequenced from one sample in a study of T cells in women clearing cervical HPV infection. Some clones are missing from TCRdb's copy, which holds only in-frame ones; the method was immunoSEQ multiplex PCR. The sample holds roughly 14,000 clones. The sequencing sample was made of blood buffy coat. These receptors were obtained from a woman aged 18-70 years with a cervical HPV16 infection that either progressed to CIN3+ or cleared (not recorded which).

As for this clone: Sequencing ends 3 residues short of the CDR3 end; the germline J gene provides the rest. The chain couples TRBV28 to TRBJ2-3; 7 nucleotides align to TRBD2. From germline, CDR1 is MDHEN and CDR2 SYDVKM. This CDR3 region has 16 residues. Trimming removed 3 bases from V and 2 bases from J; junction bases left unmatched: 8. The CDR3 here is CASSFPAGKITDTQYF. The sequenced CDR3 bases are TGTGCCAGCAGTTTTCCAGCGGGGAAGATCACAGATACG.

As concerns this clone: The DNA ends 3 residues before the CDR3 does, and the rest of the CDR3 is filled in from the germline J gene. The rearrangement links TRBV7-2 to TRBJ2-5, with a weak D call TRBD1 (5 bases). Trimming took 1 base from V and 1 from J, leaving 7 bases between them. The CDR3 is 14 residues long. Per the germline V gene, CDR1 is SGHTA and CDR2 is FQGNSA. The sequenced part of the CDR3 DNA is TGTGCCAGCAGCTTAGGGGGCTCCCAAGAGACC. Translation: CASSLGGSQET. The whole CDR3 region reads CASSLGGSQETQYF.

Note on this clone: Read sequence stops 3 residues before the CDR3 end, and the germline J gene provides the missing end. The chain has TRBV6-2 or TRBV6-3 and TRBJ1-1, with a tentative D call TRBD1 (6 bases). Germline loops: CDR1 MNHEY, CDR2 SVGEGT. The CDR3 totals 16 residues. V lost 5 bases, J lost 5 bases, and 21 bases lay in between. CDR3 region: CASSNAGAGKETEAFF. The DNA read from the CDR3 is TGTGCCAGCAGTAACGCAGGGGCCGGGAAAGAGACTGAA.

In regard to this clone: Read coverage stops 3 residues before the CDR3 terminus; the germline J gene supplies the remainder. J is TRBJ2-1 and V is TRBV14, with D possibly matching TRBD2 (5 bases). CDR1 and CDR2 (germline): SGHDN, FVKESK. Trimming pared 3 bases from V and 4 bases from J, leaving 19 bases between. The CDR3 has 17 amino acids. CDR3 sequence: CASSQTTGIRGYNEQFF. The CDR3 bases that were read are TGTGCCAGCAGCCAGACGACCGGGATCCGGGGTTACAATGAG. The full variable domain, with the rest looked up from reference TRBV14 and TRBJ2-1, is EAGVTQFPSHSVIEKGQTVTLRCDPISGHDNLYWYRRVMGKEIKFLLHFVKESKQDESGMPNNRFLAERTGGTYSTLKVQPAELEDSGVYFCASSQTTGIRGYNEQFFGPGTRLTVL.

The DNA read from the CDR3 is TGTGCCAGCTCACCTGGAGGGGACACTGAA. Its translation is CASSPGGDTE. The full CDR3 reads CASSPGGDTEAFF. This rearrangement joins TRBV18 to TRBJ1-1, with D perhaps TRBD1 (5 bases). The CDR3 is cut off 3 residues early in the read; its end comes from the germline J gene. Trimming pared 3 bases from V and 3 bases from J, leaving 8 bases between. Germline V gene lookup returns CDR1 KGHSH and CDR2 LQKENI. The CDR3 runs 13 residues.

Turning to this clone: The CDR3 end falls 3 residues outside the read, so it is completed with the germline J gene. The J gene is TRBJ1-1, the V gene TRBV14, with D perhaps matching TRBD1 (6 bases). CDR3 size: 14 residues. The ends were cut back, 2 bases at V and 7 bases at J, with 14 bases in the middle. Germline values: CDR1 SGHDN, CDR2 FVKESK. The sequenced part of the CDR3 DNA is TGTGCCAGCAGCCAATGGACGGGACACTTTGAA. Translated, it gives CASSQWTGHFE. The CDR3 reads in full as CASSQWTGHFEAFF. Full variable domain (remainder filled in from reference TRBV14 and TRBJ1-1): EAGVTQFPSHSVIEKGQTVTLRCDPISGHDNLYWYRRVMGKEIKFLLHFVKESKQDESGMPNNRFLAERTGGTYSTLKVQPAELEDSGVYFCASSQWTGHFEAFFGQGTRLTVV.

Note on this clone: The CDR3 end falls 3 residues outside the read, so it is completed with the germline J gene. This chain links TRBV7-3 with TRBJ2-2; TRBD2 might be the D (7 bases). Trimming took 10 bases from V and 7 from J, leaving 16 bases between them. The CDR3 runs to 13 residues. The germline CDR1 and CDR2 sequences are SGHTA and FQGTGA. The sequenced CDR3 bases are TGTGCCACCTCGGGGGGCCAGCGCGGGGAG. This translates into CATSGGQRGE. The full-length CDR3 reads as CATSGGQRGELFF.

Concerning this clone itself: The read ends 3 residues early relative to the CDR3; the germline J gene fills the gap. The chain joins TRBV7-9 to TRBJ2-3; D gene ambiguous. V gave up 5 bases and J gave up 5 bases, with 11 bases separating them. This CDR3 has 13 residues. The germline V gene encodes CDR1 SEHNR and CDR2 FQNEAQ (reference sequence). The CDR3 sequence is CASSPSIGDTQYF. The covered CDR3 bases are TGTGCCAGCAGCCCCTCAATCGGAGATACG.

Of note for this clone: Coverage ceases 3 residues before the CDR3 finishes, and the germline J gene fills in the end. The chain joins TRBV30 to TRBJ2-4; perhaps TRBD2 as D (6 bases). The CDR3 spans 15 residues. Germline-derived CDR1 and CDR2 are GTSNPN and SVGIG (reference sequence). CDR3 amino acids: CAWSGGTVTNYGQYF. CDR3 DNA (partial): TGTGCCTGGAGCGGGGGAACCGTAACTAACTATGGT.

Remarks on this clone: The missing CDR3 end, 3 residues past where the read stops, is filled in from the germline J gene. V is TRBV20-1 and J is TRBJ2-4; 12 nucleotides match TRBD2. This CDR3 has 14 amino acids. Germline lookup yields CDR1 DFQATT and CDR2 SNEGSKA (reference sequence). The CDR3 region is CSAARTSGAETQYF. The sequenced part of the CDR3 DNA is TGCAGTGCCGCCCGGACTAGCGGGGCGGAGACT.

Regarding this clone: Read sequence stops 3 residues before the CDR3 end, and the germline J gene provides the missing end. The chain combines TRBV18 with TRBJ1-2, with D possibly matching TRBD1 (5 bases). The CDR3 loop spans 14 amino acids. The germline V gene has CDR1 KGHSH and CDR2 LQKENI. CDR3 loop: CASSQGPSGYDYTF. Incomplete CDR3 DNA: TGTGCCAGCTCACAGGGGCCGAGTGGCTACGAC.

As for this clone: The read stops 3 residues short of the end of the CDR3; the missing end is completed from the germline J gene. This chain joins TRBV18 and TRBJ1-1; D might be TRBD1 (6 bases). CDR1 is KGHSH, CDR2 LQKENI, per germline. With 6 bases removed from V and 1 base from J, the gap between germline ends came to 9 bases. The CDR3 contains 13 residues. CDR3 in amino acids: CASSEGQNTEAFF. The sequenced CDR3 bases are TGTGCCAGCTCGGAGGGACAGAACACTGAA.

With respect to this clone: The DNA ends 3 residues before the CDR3 does, and the rest of the CDR3 is filled in from the germline J gene. The chain has TRBV6-2 or TRBV6-3 and TRBJ2-3; 11 bases are a match to TRBD2. Germline CDR1 reads MNHEY; CDR2 reads SVGEGT. The CDR3 runs 15 residues. CDR3 DNA, as far as it was read: TGTGCCAGCAAACATCTAGCGGGGGGAAAAGAGACG. Translation gives CASKHLAGGKET. The complete CDR3 reads CASKHLAGGKETQYF.

About this clone: The read falls 3 residues short of the CDR3 end, and the missing part is taken from the germline J gene. The chain couples TRBV19 to TRBJ1-1; no clear D. Germline CDR1 is LNHDA and CDR2 is SQIVND (reference sequence). Trimming pared 4 bases from V and 3 bases from J, leaving 12 bases between. CDR3 size: 14 residues. The CDR3 reads CASSSGLKDTEAFF. The covered CDR3 bases are TGTGCCAGTAGTAGCGGCCTAAAGGACACTGAA.

The covered CDR3 bases are TGTGCCAGCAGCTTGACACAGGGGAGGGAAAAG. Encoded protein: CASSLTQGREK. The full CDR3 is CASSLTQGREKLFF. This chain uses TRBV5-6 with TRBJ2-2; D is perhaps TRBD1 or TRBD2 (7 bases each). The read comes to an end 3 residues before the CDR3 does, leaving the germline J gene to fill in the end. This CDR3 is built from 14 residues. CDR1 and CDR2 (germline): SGHDT, YYEEEE.

Regarding this clone: The missing CDR3 end, 3 residues past where the read stops, is filled in from the germline J gene. The chain employs TRBV5-1 and TRBJ1-2, with D possibly being TRBD1 (6 bases). This CDR3 region has 17 residues. Germline values: CDR1 SGHRS, CDR2 YFSETQ. CDR3 DNA, as far as it was read: TGCGCCAGCAGCTTGGCCGCGGGACACCCTTCATCCTACGAC. It translates to CASSLAAGHPSSYD. The CDR3 in its entirety is CASSLAAGHPSSYDYTF.

Concerning this clone: Read coverage stops 3 residues before the CDR3 terminus; the germline J gene supplies the remainder. This rearrangement joins TRBV6-4 to TRBJ1-2, with D possibly being TRBD1 (6 bases). Germline loops: CDR1 MRHNA, CDR2 SNTAGT. V lost 6 bases to trimming and J lost 7 bases, with 18 bases between them. CDR3 length: 14 residues. Incomplete CDR3 DNA: TGTGCCAGCAGACCAGACAGGACTTCGAGTGGC. This gives the protein CASRPDRTSSG. The whole CDR3 protein reads CASRPDRTSSGYTF.

Comment on this clone: The read ends 3 residues shy of where the CDR3 ends; the end is completed using the germline J gene. The J gene is TRBJ1-1, the V gene TRBV18; 9 bases fit TRBD1. CDR1 and CDR2 (germline): KGHSH, LQKENI. The CDR3 runs 15 residues. V lost 4 bases to trimming and J lost 5 bases; unmatched junction nucleotides: 8. The CDR3 bases that were read are TGTGCCAGCTCACGAGAAACAGGGGGCAAGACTGAA. Amino acid sequence: CASSRETGGKTE. The CDR3, in full, reads CASSRETGGKTEAFF.

The chain's CDR3 is CASSGERGYGNDYTF. Partial CDR3 DNA: TGTGCCAGCAGTGGGGAGCGGGGGTACGGGAATGAC. The chain is built from TRBV6-1 and TRBJ1-2; maybe TRBD1 (5 bases). The read is 3 residues too short to cover the CDR3 end, so that end is filled in from the germline J gene. Germline-derived CDR1 and CDR2 are MNHNS and SASEGT. The CDR3 contains 15 residues.

In the case of this clone: The read stops 3 residues short of the end of the CDR3; the missing end is completed from the germline J gene. This chain connects TRBV20-1 to TRBJ2-1; 9 positions match TRBD2. The CDR3 runs 14 residues. Germline V gene sequence: CDR1 DFQATT, CDR2 SNEGSKA (reference sequence). Unmatched junction bases numbered 3, after V lost 1 base and J lost 5 bases. The CDR3 sequence: CSARGASGDNEQFF. Partial CDR3 DNA: TGCAGTGCTAGAGGGGCTAGCGGGGACAATGAG.

As to this clone: The read ends 3 residues shy of where the CDR3 ends; the end is completed using the germline J gene. V and J are TRBV7-9 and TRBJ2-4; 9 bases fit TRBD1. In germline, CDR1 is SEHNR, CDR2 FQNEAQ (reference sequence). There are 13 residues in the CDR3. The sequenced CDR3 bases are TGTGCCAGCAGCTCCGGGACAGGGAATGGT. This codes for CASSSGTGNG. From start to end, the CDR3 is CASSSGTGNGQYF. The full variable domain, in which reference TRBV7-9 and TRBJ2-4 provide the parts outside the CDR3, is DTGVSQNPRHKITKRGQNVTFRCDPISEHNRLYWYRQTLGQGPEFLTYFQNEAQLEKSRLLSDRFSAERPKGSFSTLEIQRTEQGDSAMYLCASSSGTGNGQYFGAGTRLSVL.

Of note for this clone: One end of the junction varies from germline; a read error may be responsible. The sequenced fragment ends 3 residues before the CDR3 boundary, so the rest is inferred from the germline J gene. The rearrangement joins TRBV7-9 to TRBJ1-5; D gene uncertain. Germline lookup yields CDR1 SEHNR and CDR2 FQNEAQ (reference sequence). CDR3 length: 13 amino acids. The CDR3 DNA, read in part, is TGTTCCAGCAGCCTACGTTACGAGCAGCCC. This gives the protein CSSSLRYEQP. The entire CDR3 protein reads CSSSLRYEQPQHF.

The CDR3 sequence: CASSNRGLNYGYTF. CDR3 DNA (partial): TGTGCCAGCTCCAACAGGGGCTTAAACTATGGC. The chain links TRBV5-4 to TRBJ1-2, with TRBD1 matching 7 bases. The missing CDR3 end, 3 residues past where the read stops, is filled in from the germline J gene. The CDR3 spans 14 residues. Per germline, CDR1 SGHNT and CDR2 YYREEE (reference sequence). The junction had 8 bases not matched to a gene; V was cut back by 7 bases and J by 2 bases. The whole variable domain, filled in from reference TRBV5-4 and TRBJ1-2, reads ETGVTQSPTHLIKTRGQQVTLRCSSQSGHNTVSWYQQALGQGPQFIFQYYREEENGRGNFPPRFSGLQFPNYSSELNVNALELDDSALYLCASSNRGLNYGYTFGSGTRLTVV.

CDR3 DNA, as far as it was read: TGTGCCAGCAGCTTAGGGTCAGGGGGCTCTTACGAG. Its protein is CASSLGSGGSYE. The whole CDR3 reads CASSLGSGGSYEQYF. The V and J genes are TRBV7-6 and TRBJ2-7; 8 positions match TRBD1. The read ends 3 residues before the CDR3 terminus; that terminus is restored from the germline J gene. This CDR3 region has 15 residues. V lost 1 base, J lost 4 bases, and 6 bases stayed unmatched. CDR1 is SGHVS, CDR2 FNYEAQ, per germline.

Remarks on this clone: The observed sequence ends 3 residues before the CDR3 terminus, with the missing tail filled in from the germline J gene. The rearrangement joins TRBV6-2 or TRBV6-3 to TRBJ2-1, with no clear D. Per germline, CDR1 MNHEY and CDR2 SVGEGT. The CDR3 is made up of 14 amino acids. V lost 10 bases and J 2 bases, leaving 15 bases between the germline ends. This CDR3 reads CATIRDTAYNEQFF. The covered CDR3 bases are TGTGCCACGATCCGCGACACGGCCTACAATGAG.

Points on this clone: The CDR3 is cut off 3 residues early in the read; its end comes from the germline J gene. This chain uses TRBV2 with TRBJ2-7; 9 nucleotides line up with TRBD2. Germline CDR1 and CDR2: SNHLY and FYNNEI. V shed 6 bases, J shed 4 bases, and the junction held 10 bases outside the gene matches. The length of the CDR3 is 15 residues. CDR3 region: CASRLSLAGTYEQYF. CDR3 bases read: TGTGCCAGCAGATTATCCCTAGCGGGGACATACGAG.

According to its frequency, this clone is medium-sized. The sequenced fragment ends 3 residues before the CDR3 boundary, so the rest is inferred from the germline J gene. This chain joins TRBV20-1 and TRBJ2-3; 10 nucleotides line up with TRBD1. The CDR3 is 17 amino acids. V lost 5 bases and J lost 3; bases outside the gene matches: 14. Germline-derived CDR1 and CDR2 are DFQATT and SNEGSKA (reference sequence). The sequenced CDR3 bases are TGCAGTGCTGGGATTCTCCGGGACAGGGGAGGGACAGATACG. Its translation is CSAGILRDRGGTDT. From start to end, the CDR3 is CSAGILRDRGGTDTQYF.

On this clone: The read stops 3 residues short of the end of the CDR3; the missing end is completed from the germline J gene. The chain combines TRBV7-6 with TRBJ2-2; a possible D gene is TRBD2 (6 bases). The germline CDR1 and CDR2 sequences are SGHVS and FNYEAQ. There are 14 residues in the CDR3. The V end was cut by 4 bases, the J end by 5 bases, with 11 bases between. The sequenced part of the CDR3 DNA is TGTGCCAGCAGCTGGAGACTAGGGACCGGGGAG. Translation: CASSWRLGTGE. The entire CDR3 reads CASSWRLGTGELFF.

Remarks on this clone: The observed sequence ends 3 residues before the CDR3 terminus, with the missing tail filled in from the germline J gene. The chain combines TRBV6-1 with TRBJ2-5; the D gene is possibly TRBD2 (5 bases). Germline values: CDR1 MNHNS, CDR2 SASEGT. The CDR3 spans 14 residues. V shed 2 bases and J shed 4 bases, with 11 bases lying between them. CDR3 amino acids: CASSESWAGETQYF. CDR3 DNA, as far as it was read: TGTGCCAGCAGTGAATCCTGGGCGGGAGAGACC.

Measured by frequency, this clone is medium-sized. The read finishes 3 residues shy of the CDR3 end, and the germline J gene is used to complete it. The gene calls are TRBV7-9 and TRBJ2-7, with a weak D call TRBD1 (6 bases). V was pared by 5 bases and J by 1 base, with 12 bases between. There are 14 residues in the CDR3. Germline V lookup: CDR1 SEHNR, CDR2 FQNEAQ (reference sequence). CDR3 loop: CASSPDSQSYEQYF. CDR3 bases read: TGTGCCAGCAGCCCGGACAGCCAATCCTACGAG.